A single sample is the source of the 30 T cell receptor beta chains below, sequenced in a study of T-cell reconstitution after alpha-beta-depleted transplantation in children. Unique molecular identifiers were incorporated into the prepared TCRbeta library. Using its own MiXCR run on the PCR reads, TCRdb lists one record per CDR3 protein. Seen here are 400,000 to 500,000 distinct CDR3 sequences, roughly 10% observed once, and the top ten hold nearly 5.5%. The sequencing here drew on PBMCs from the stem cell graft donor, taken from the stem cell graft. The source is a human donor who donated a stem cell graft to a child with acute myeloid leukemia.

Only a few counts were recorded for this clonotype. The chain recombines TRBV20-1 with TRBJ2-7, with D uncertain. Per the germline V gene, CDR1 is DFQATT and CDR2 is SNEGSKA (reference sequence). Trimming shortened V by 3 bases and J by 0 bases, and 12 bases separated the two germline ends. The CDR3 sequence is 14 residues long. CDR3 nucleotides: TGCAGTGCTAGCGATAGGGTACTCTCCTACGAGCAGTACTTC. Residues: CSASDRVLSYEQYF.

This chain uses TRBV29-1 with TRBJ2-7; D is tentatively TRBD1 or TRBD2 (5 bases each). Looked up from germline, CDR1 is SQVTM and CDR2 is ANQGSEA. Trimming stripped 4 bases from V and 3 bases from J, with 13 bases between. The CDR3 runs 13 residues. The CDR3 sequence is CSVATGTVYEQYF. CDR3 nucleotide sequence: TGCAGCGTTGCTACGGGGACGGTCTACGAGCAGTACTTC.

This clonotype was seen a handful of times. The chain carries TRBV12-3 or TRBV12-4 and TRBJ1-1, with D tentatively TRBD1 (6 bases). CDR3 length equals 13 residues. V shed 4 bases and J shed 3 bases, with 9 bases lying between them. CDR3 sequence reads: CASSWQGHTEAFF. The CDR3 bases are TGTGCCAGCAGTTGGCAGGGGCACACTGAAGCTTTCTTT.

The chain carries TRBV21-1 and TRBJ2-1. TRBV21-1 counts as a pseudogene. The CDR3 extends over 14 amino acids. CDR3 loop: CASSKNERYNEQFF. Here the CDR3 DNA reads TGTGCCAGCAGCAAAAATGAACGATACAATGAGCAGTTCTTC.

This clonotype has a handful of counts. V is TRBV12-3 or TRBV12-4 and J is TRBJ1-2; TRBD1 agrees at 7 bases. CDR3 length: 14 residues. Losses at the gene ends were 6 bases for V and 4 bases for J; bases not matched to a gene: 8. As DNA, the CDR3 is TGTGCCAGCAGCGAGGCGGGACAGAGCTATGGCTACACCTTC. This translates into CASSEAGQSYGYTF.

In DNA form, the CDR3 reads TGTGCCAGCAGGGGGACAGGGGGCAAGGAGCAGTTCTTC. Its translation is CASRGTGGKEQFF. V usage is TRBV6-5 and J usage is TRBJ2-1, with TRBD1 identical over 12 bases. V trimming: 6 bases; J trimming: 10 bases; junction bases outside the gene matches: 4. Looked up from germline, CDR1 is MNHEY and CDR2 is SVGAGI. The CDR3 runs 13 residues.

There are a few counts of this clonotype. The chain has TRBV9 and TRBJ2-5; D not certain. Germline CDR1 SGDLS, CDR2 YYNGEE. V lost 0 bases and J 2 bases, leaving 5 bases between the germline ends. The CDR3 has 13 amino acids. The chain's CDR3 is CASSVGTQETQYF. CDR3 nucleotide sequence: TGTGCCAGCAGCGTAGGGACGCAAGAGACCCAGTACTTC.

The chain joins TRBV4-2 to TRBJ2-5, with 8 bases aligning to TRBD1. Per the germline V gene, CDR1 is LGHNA and CDR2 is YNFKEQ. V dropped 8 bases and J dropped 6; count of bases not matched to a gene: 20. The CDR3 extends over 17 amino acids. The DNA of the CDR3 is TGTGCCAGCGGCCCGGGGGTCCTGGACAGGGTCGTCCAGACCCAGTACTTC. Protein product: CASGPGVLDRVVQTQYF.

CDR3 loop: CASSVGDAYEQYF. Written as DNA, the CDR3 is TGTGCCAGCAGCGTTGGGGACGCCTACGAGCAGTACTTC. The V and J genes are TRBV6-6 and TRBJ2-7; possibly TRBD1 or TRBD2 for D (5 bases each). From germline, CDR1 is MNHNY and CDR2 SVGAGI (reference sequence). This CDR3 contains 13 residues. V was pared by 6 bases and J by 2 bases, with 11 bases between.

This clonotype was detected a few times. The chain links TRBV5-1 to TRBJ2-3; 12 positions agree with TRBD2. The CDR3 covers 16 residues. The germline gives CDR1 SGHRS, CDR2 YFSETQ. V dropped 1 base and J dropped 4; count of bases not matched to a gene: 4. In nucleotides, the CDR3 is TGCGCCAGCAGCTTGCTGACTAGCGGGGGTTCAGATACGCAGTATTTT. This sequence encodes CASSLLTSGGSDTQYF.

This clonotype has more than one count but fewer than ten. The rearrangement links TRBV20-1 to TRBJ2-4, with D tentatively TRBD1 (6 bases). The CDR3 is 15 amino acids. Looked up from germline, CDR1 is DFQATT and CDR2 is SNEGSKA (reference sequence). V was trimmed by 5 bases and J by 0 bases, leaving 14 bases between them. The CDR3 protein is CSARRQALAKNIQYF. CDR3 nucleotides: TGCAGTGCTCGCCGACAGGCCCTAGCCAAAAACATTCAGTACTTC.

V is TRBV20-1 and J is TRBJ2-2; the match to TRBD2 covers 9 bases. The CDR3 has 16 residues. The V gene end was trimmed by 2 bases and the J gene end by 3 bases; junction bases not matched to a gene: 7. CDR1 DFQATT and CDR2 SNEGSKA come from the germline V gene (reference sequence). CDR3 region: CSARPSGTSYTGELFF. The CDR3 bases are TGCAGTGCTAGACCCTCCGGGACTAGCTACACCGGGGAGCTGTTTTTT.

This clonotype was detected a few times. The CDR3: CASSLGGMYNEQFF. As DNA, the CDR3 is TGTGCCAGCAGCTTAGGGGGCATGTACAATGAGCAGTTCTTC. V and J are TRBV7-2 and TRBJ2-1; possible D gene TRBD1, 5 bases. V was shortened by 1 base and J by 4 bases, with 8 bases between the two germline ends. This CDR3 has 14 residues. Germline values: CDR1 SGHTA, CDR2 FQGNSA. The whole variable domain, filled in from reference TRBV7-2 and TRBJ2-1, reads GAGVSQSPSNKVTEKGKDVELRCDPISGHTALYWYRQSLGQGLEFLIYFQGNSAPDKSGLPSDRFSAERTGGSVSTLTIQRTQQEDSAVYLCASSLGGMYNEQFFGPGTRLTVL.

This clonotype has ten or more counts. V usage is TRBV25-1 and J usage is TRBJ2-2; TRBD1 matches at 8 bases. Germline V lookup: CDR1 MGHDK, CDR2 SYGVNS. Trimming at V came to 5 bases and at J to 1 base, leaving 6 bases not matched to a gene. This CDR3 contains 16 residues. The CDR3 sequence is CASSLPGTGNTGELFF. DNA for the CDR3: TGTGCCAGCAGTTTACCCGGGACAGGGAACACCGGGGAGCTGTTTTTT. Together with reference TRBV25-1 and TRBJ2-2, the CDR3 gives the full variable domain: EADIYQTPRYLVIGTGKKITLECSQTMGHDKMYWYQQDPGMELHLIHYSYGVNSTEKGDLSSESTVSRIRTEHFPLTLESARPSHTSQYLCASSLPGTGNTGELFFGEGSRLTVL.

In its sample, this clonotype was seen many times. The chain uses TRBV7-9 and TRBJ1-2; 8 nucleotides match TRBD1. This CDR3 has 14 amino acids. Germline lookup yields CDR1 SEHNR and CDR2 FQNEAQ (reference sequence). The ends lost 3 bases at V and 3 bases at J; junction bases unmatched: 3. The CDR3 loop is CASSFGQGDYGYTF. CDR3 DNA sequence: TGTGCCAGCAGCTTTGGACAGGGCGACTATGGCTACACCTTC.

The sample holds many counts of this clonotype. The V gene is TRBV20-1, the J gene TRBJ1-3; 9 positions match TRBD1. This CDR3 is 15 amino acids long. V gave up 3 bases and J gave up 2 bases; unmatched junction bases: 5. CDR1 is DFQATT and CDR2 is SNEGSKA in the germline V gene (reference sequence). The CDR3 DNA is TGCAGTGCTAGCCGGGACAGGGAGACTGGAAACACCATATATTTT. Translating gives CSASRDRETGNTIYF.

The chain couples TRBV6-1 to TRBJ1-1; a weak D match, TRBD1 (6 bases). CDR1 MNHNS and CDR2 SASEGT come from the germline V gene. This CDR3 comprises 13 residues. V lost 9 bases and J 11 bases, leaving 22 bases between the germline ends. The CDR3 spells CASFEGGTLEAFF. The CDR3 region has the DNA TGTGCCAGTTTTGAGGGGGGGACACTCGAGGCTTTCTTT.

This rearrangement joins TRBV7-2 to TRBJ2-3; D is unclear. Looked up from germline, CDR1 is SGHTA and CDR2 is FQGNSA. The CDR3 is 14 amino acids. V lost 1 base to trimming and J lost 5 bases, with 10 bases between them. CDR3 protein: CASSLDASRDTQYF. In DNA, the CDR3 is TGTGCCAGCAGCTTAGATGCGTCCCGAGATACGCAGTATTTT.

J is TRBJ2-2 and V is TRBV6-4, with unresolved D. The CDR3 spans 14 residues. The ends were cut back, 2 bases at V and 4 bases at J, with 8 bases in the middle. Germline assignment: CDR1 MRHNA and CDR2 SNTAGT. The CDR3 DNA is TGTGCCAGCAGTGACGACGGTACCACCGGGGAGCTGTTTTTT. Protein: CASSDDGTTGELFF.

This clonotype was recorded many times. J is TRBJ1-5 and V is TRBV6-2 or TRBV6-3; 7 bases agree with TRBD1. V shed 4 bases, J shed 7 bases, and the junction held 10 bases outside the gene matches. The CDR3 has 15 amino acids. CDR1 is MNHEY and CDR2 is SVGEGT in the germline V gene. The CDR3 bases are TGTGCCAGCAGTTCCTGGACAGGCGCTACCCAGCCCCAGCATTTT. Protein: CASSSWTGATQPQHF.

This rearrangement joins TRBV11-3 to TRBJ2-7; 11 bases agree with TRBD2. Losses at the gene ends were 1 base for V and 0 bases for J; bases not matched to a gene: 20. The CDR3 spans 22 residues. Germline V CDR1 and CDR2: SGHNT, YENEEA. The CDR3 region has the DNA TGTGCCAGCAGCTTAGGCGGGACTACTAGCGGGGGTGCACCTCCGTGCTCCTACGAGCAGTACGTC. This sequence encodes CASSLGGTTSGGAPPCSYEQYV.

A remark on this clonotype: No conserved phenylalanine or tryptophan is present at the end of the CDR3, so a read error is the likely explanation. The genes are TRBV27 and TRBJ1-1, with unresolved D. The CDR3 loop spans 15 amino acids. With 0 bases removed from V and 1 base from J, the gap between germline ends came to 9 bases. CDR1 is MNHEY and CDR2 is SMNVEV in the germline V gene (reference sequence). CDR3 sequence: CASSLSLAGNTEAFL. The CDR3, as DNA: TGTGCCAGCAGTTTATCTTTGGCGGGGAACACTGAAGCTTTCTTG.

V is TRBV20-1 and J is TRBJ2-2; tentatively, D is TRBD1 (5 bases). The length of the CDR3 is 14 residues. V lost 5 bases to trimming and J lost 4 bases, with 14 bases between them. CDR1 and CDR2 (germline): DFQATT, SNEGSKA (reference sequence). CDR3 protein: CSARHRQGTGELFF. CDR3 coding DNA: TGCAGTGCTCGCCACAGGCAGGGCACCGGGGAGCTGTTTTTT.

The rearrangement uses TRBV7-6 and TRBJ1-5; D gene uncertain. The V gene's germline CDR1 is SGHVS and CDR2 FNYEAQ. Trimming removed 5 bases at V and 3 bases at J, with 11 bases between. The CDR3 is made up of 14 amino acids. In DNA form, the CDR3 reads TGTGCCAGCAGCCTGGGAGGGAACAATCAGCCCCAGCATTTT. Translated, it gives CASSLGGNNQPQHF.

This clonotype came up many times. The rearrangement uses TRBV12-3 or TRBV12-4 and TRBJ2-2, with D possibly TRBD1 on 6 matching bases. The CDR3 runs 15 residues. Trimming removed 4 bases from V and 7 bases from J, with 16 bases in between. CDR3 in DNA: TGTGCCAGCAGTTATGTGGCAGGGGTGGTCGGGGAGCTGTTTTTT. Its protein is CASSYVAGVVGELFF.

The sample holds many counts of this clonotype. The V gene is TRBV20-1, the J gene TRBJ1-2; D might be TRBD1 (5 bases). Per germline, CDR1 DFQATT and CDR2 SNEGSKA (reference sequence). This CDR3 has 12 residues. V lost 5 bases to trimming and J lost 5 bases, with 12 bases between them. DNA for the CDR3: TGCAGTGCTGAGCAGGGTCCTTATGGCTACACCTTC. Translation: CSAEQGPYGYTF.

This clonotype was detected ten times or more. This chain joins TRBV7-6 and TRBJ2-7, with 12 bases identical to TRBD1. The CDR3 extends over 18 amino acids. Germline V gene sequence: CDR1 SGHVS, CDR2 FNYEAQ. The V and J ends lost 5 bases and 6 bases, in that order; junction bases with no gene match: 17. The CDR3 loop is CASSIRRITGTGGVEQYF. CDR3 bases: TGTGCCAGCAGCATCCGGCGGATCACCGGGACAGGGGGCGTCGAGCAGTACTTC.

The chain carries TRBV7-6 and TRBJ1-2; weak D call: TRBD1 (5 bases). Germline CDR1 SGHVS, CDR2 FNYEAQ. The CDR3 totals 17 residues. V shed 0 bases and J shed 4 bases, with 18 bases lying between them. CDR3 residues: CASSLAAGSPGGYGYTF. The CDR3 coding sequence is TGTGCCAGCAGCTTAGCGGCCGGATCACCCGGGGGCTATGGCTACACCTTC.

This rearrangement joins TRBV5-1 to TRBJ2-5; weak D call: TRBD2 (6 bases). CDR1 is SGHRS, CDR2 YFSETQ, per germline. The CDR3 has 16 residues. Trimming left V 0 bases short and J 7 bases short, with 19 bases between. CDR3 sequence: CASSLEPTRGLRTQYF. The CDR3 DNA sequence: TGCGCCAGCAGCTTGGAGCCGACTAGGGGCCTTCGGACCCAGTACTTC.

CDR3 bases: TGTGCCAGCAGTCAAGATGTATCCTACAATGAGCAGTTCTTC. Translation: CASSQDVSYNEQFF. V and J are TRBV6-1 and TRBJ2-1; D gene uncertain. V was shortened by 5 bases and J by 1 base, with 9 bases between the two germline ends. Germline V lookup: CDR1 MNHNS, CDR2 SASEGT. The CDR3 has 14 amino acids.